This T cell receptor beta chain was documented in a study of naive and memory T cell subsets. Both TRBC1 and TRBC2 were covered by a beta constant-region primer of two equimolar oligonucleotides. Four rounds of PCR amplified the ligated cDNA using nested alpha and beta constant-region primers plus SP2. Each CDR3 protein gets one entry after TCRdb re-called the UMI-ligation and nested PCR reads with MiXCR. The table lists over 110,000 distinct CDR3 sequences, approximately 18% of them singletons, with roughly 0.63% in the top ten. Cells stained for CD3, CD4, CD8, CD45RA, CD27 and viability were sorted into four CD45RA/CD27 subsets. Germline V CDR1 and CDR2: KGHDR, SFDVKD. The V segment lost 4 bases and the J segment 5 bases; nucleotides outside the gene matches: 5. The CDR3 consists of 14 residues. Study-level findings and limits: A few larger clonotypes appeared in naive repertoires, especially CD8, possibly memory cells re-expressing CD45RA. In naive cells, over 95% of TCR sequences were seen only once.

Notes on this clonotype: The target antigen is unknown.

The chain combines TRBV24-1 with TRBJ2-5; TRBD1 agrees at 8 bases. This receptor was identified in a human donor in good health. Specimen: naive CD8+ T cells from blood. The CDR3: CATSETGAEETQYF. DNA of the CDR3: TGTGCCACCAGTGAGACAGGGGCGGAGGAGACCCAGTACTTC.